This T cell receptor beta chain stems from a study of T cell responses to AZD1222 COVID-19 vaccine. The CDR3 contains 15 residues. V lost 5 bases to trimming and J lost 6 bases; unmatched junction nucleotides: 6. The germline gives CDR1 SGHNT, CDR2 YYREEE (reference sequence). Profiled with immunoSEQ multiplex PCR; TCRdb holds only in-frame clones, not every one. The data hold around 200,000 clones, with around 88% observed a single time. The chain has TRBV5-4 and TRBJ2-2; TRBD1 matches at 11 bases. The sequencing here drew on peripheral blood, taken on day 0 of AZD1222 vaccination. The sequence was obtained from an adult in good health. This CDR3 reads CASSLGQGAAGELFF. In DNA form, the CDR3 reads TGTGCCAGCAGTCTAGGACAGGGGGCCGCCGGGGAGCTGTTTTTT. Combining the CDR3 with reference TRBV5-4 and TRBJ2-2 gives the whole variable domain ETGVTQSPTHLIKTRGQQVTLRCSSQSGHNTVSWYQQALGQGPQFIFQYYREEENGRGNFPPRFSGLQFPNYSSELNVNALELDDSALYLCASSLGQGAAGELFFGEGSRLTVL.